One and the same sample provided the 2 T cell receptor beta chains below, sequenced in a study of cytomegalovirus exposure and HLA in healthy donors. 13 Jbeta primers and 60 Vbeta primers were used for the PCR. Profiled with immunoSEQ multiplex PCR; TCRdb holds only in-frame clones, not every one. The top ten hold roughly 4.1% of the sample, which has approximately 150,000 clones, around 67% seen once. Sample: PBMCs. The receptors derive from a woman aged 18 to 35 in good health and CMV-seropositive.

The chain uses TRBV15 and TRBJ2-5; no clear D gene. In germline, CDR1 is LNHNV, CDR2 YYDKDF (reference sequence). Trimming pared 4 bases from V and 2 bases from J, leaving 11 bases between. The length of the CDR3 is 14 residues. CDR3 coding DNA: TGTGCCACCAGCATACAGAACCGACAAGAGACCCAGTACTTC. It yields the protein CATSIQNRQETQYF.

V usage is TRBV6-1 and J usage is TRBJ1-2, with 8 bases aligning to TRBD1. From germline, CDR1 is MNHNS and CDR2 SASEGT. The CDR3 is 13 residues long. V shed 6 bases and J 4 bases; nucleotides not matched to a gene: 4. Here the CDR3 reads CASRQDRGYGYTF. CDR3 DNA sequence: TGTGCCAGCAGACAAGACAGGGGCTATGGCTACACCTTC.